In this sample, the clone carrying this TCR beta chain turned up many times. No antigen is known for it. Time point described: longitudinal time-point 3. The unsorted libraries originated from 2 million PBMCs kept at -80 C. The cDNA came from 5'RACE, which used 10-nucleotide random UMIs. Whenever a sequencing run was performed, it yielded over 170 million TCR-beta sequences from 15-18 subjects. TCRdb re-derived calls from the 5' RACE reads in MiXCR, one entry per CDR3 protein. The sample records roughly 100,000 distinct CDR3 sequences, 10% to 14% being singletons. This sample stems from a study of neurological immune-mediated disorders. General study points: Expanded clones shared no CDR3 amino acid sequences across subjects, suggesting private repertoires in all groups.

Trimming pared 0 bases from V and 2 bases from J, leaving 11 bases between. Germline V gives CDR1 SGHKS, CDR2 YYEKEE (reference sequence). This CDR3 comprises 15 residues. The specimen was PBMCs. The receptor's source is a female donor with HTLV-1-associated myelopathy (HAM/TSP). The chain is built from TRBV5-5 and TRBJ1-2, with D perhaps matching TRBD1 (5 bases). The CDR3 DNA sequence: TGTGCCAGCAGCTTGGGGGGGAGCCAGAACTATGGCTACACCTTC. Its translation is CASSLGGSQNYGYTF. The full variable domain, completed using reference TRBV5-5 and TRBJ1-2, is DAGVTQSPTHLIKTRGQQVTLRCSPISGHKSVSWYQQVLGQGPQFIFQYYEKEERGRGNFPDRFSARQFPNYSSELNVNALLLGDSALYLCASSLGGSQNYGYTFGSGTRLTVV.